This T cell receptor (beta chain) was sequenced in a study of cytomegalovirus exposure and HLA in healthy donors. The CDR3 is 14 residues long. Per the germline V gene, CDR1 is SGHNT and CDR2 is YYREEE (reference sequence). The V gene lost 0 bases and the J gene lost 5 bases, with 9 bases spanning the gap. PCR employed 60 Vbeta and 13 Jbeta primers. The assay was immunoSEQ multiplex PCR, and TCRdb's table has in-frame clones only and misses some. In the table there are 130,000 or so clones, roughly three quarters of which are singletons. This sequence originates from a woman between 18 and 29 years old in good health and CMV-seronegative. Sequencing used PBMCs. The J gene is TRBJ1-3, the V gene TRBV5-4; D is ambiguous. The CDR3 loop is CASSLAGTRNTIYF. The CDR3 DNA sequence: TGTGCCAGCAGCTTGGCAGGAACACGAAACACCATATATTTT.